This passage covers 25 T cell receptor beta chains from one sample sequenced in a study of T cell repertoires in cytomegalovirus infection (dated by TCRdb to between 2018 and 2021). The treatment or condition label, read with the paper, signifies: in vitro stimulation with specific CMV peptide epitopes to enrich CMV-specific T cells. The instrument given in TCRdb is Illumina HiSeq 1500. TCRdb reprocessed the public reads (quality trimming at Q25 with fastp, clone calling with MiXCR) and kept in-frame beta chains. Entries that share a CDR3 protein sequence are merged under the most common genes and DNA. The sample table contains approximately 71,000 distinct CDR3 sequences; only one count was recorded for roughly 22% of them. The ten largest clones capture about 63% of the sample. No antigen is known for these receptors. The specimen was CD8+ T cells from cultured PBMCs, collected from culture after CMV antigen stimulation. The receptors come from a human donor in good health (CMV status not recorded). Some clones in this sample may be carry-over from other donors' samples.

This clonotype was detected a few times. One end of the junction is discordant with germline, which a read error may explain. The rearrangement links TRBV7-9 to TRBJ2-3; unclear D gene. The length of the CDR3 is 16 residues. CDR1 and CDR2 from the germline V gene are SEHNR and FQNEAQ (reference sequence). CDR3 coding DNA: TGTGCCGGCAGCCCACGATTAGGCCGGGGCACAGATACGCAGTATTTT. It specifies CAGSPRLGRGTDTQYF. The entire variable domain, with the rest obtained from reference TRBV7-9 and TRBJ2-3, is as follows: DTGVSQNPRHKITKRGQNVTFRCDPISEHNRLYWYRQTLGQGPEFLTYFQNEAQLEKSRLLSDRFSAERPKGSFSTLEIQRTEQGDSAMYLCAGSPRLGRGTDTQYFGPGTRLTVL.

This rearrangement joins TRBV6-5 to TRBJ2-7; D possibly uses TRBD1 or TRBD2 (5 bases each). With 2 bases removed from V and 4 bases from J, the gap between germline ends came to 9 bases. The CDR3 is 13 amino acids. Per germline, CDR1 MNHEY and CDR2 SVGAGI. CDR3: CASSYREGYEQYF. CDR3 coding DNA: TGTGCCAGCAGTTACCGAGAGGGGTACGAGCAGTACTTC.

The V and J genes are TRBV6-5 and TRBJ1-6; no definite D call. Germline CDR1 is MNHEY and CDR2 is SVGAGI. There are 15 residues in the CDR3. V lost 1 base and J lost 8, with 12 bases in between. The CDR3 protein is CASSYWSRSDSPLHF. The CDR3 coding sequence is TGTGCCAGCAGTTACTGGAGCCGGTCGGATTCACCCCTCCACTTT.

The genes are TRBV6-5 and TRBJ2-1, with 7 bases matching TRBD1. Germline CDR1 and CDR2: MNHEY and SVGAGI. The length of the CDR3 is 15 residues. Trimming cost V 2 bases and J 3 bases; bases outside gene matches: 4. DNA for the CDR3: TGTGCCAGCAGTTACCAGGGGACAGTCTACAATGAGCAGTTCTTC. Protein product: CASSYQGTVYNEQFF.

J is TRBJ1-6 and V is TRBV12-3 or TRBV12-4; 7 positions match TRBD1. V trimming: 5 bases; J trimming: 7 bases; junction bases outside the gene matches: 5. The length of the CDR3 is 14 residues. This CDR3 reads CASSRDRVNSPLHF. CDR3 in DNA: TGTGCCAGCAGTCGAGACAGGGTGAATTCACCCCTCCACTTT.

The rearrangement uses TRBV7-2 and TRBJ2-4; tentatively, D is TRBD1 (5 bases). Trimming pared 4 bases from V and 2 bases from J, leaving 15 bases between. This CDR3 region has 16 residues. Germline CDR1 is SGHTA and CDR2 is FQGNSA. The CDR3 sequence is CASSSRQSGTKNIQYF. As DNA, the CDR3 is TGTGCCAGCAGCTCCAGACAGTCGGGTACCAAAAACATTCAGTACTTC.

The chain couples TRBV7-9 to TRBJ1-1, with a tentative D call TRBD1 (5 bases). CDR1 and CDR2 from the germline V gene are SEHNR and FQNEAQ (reference sequence). The CDR3 covers 15 residues. Deletions cut 0 bases from V and 1 base from J, with 9 bases between. Here the CDR3 reads CASSLADSSNTEAFF. Here the CDR3 DNA reads TGTGCCAGCAGCTTAGCAGACAGCTCGAACACTGAAGCTTTCTTT.

This clonotype was observed a handful of times. The J gene is TRBJ1-1, the V gene TRBV19; D ambiguous. This CDR3 region has 14 residues. CDR1 and CDR2 (germline): LNHDA, SQIVND (reference sequence). V was clipped by 1 base and J by 4 bases, with 10 bases between them. The CDR3 coding sequence is TGTGCCAGTAGTATAGGAGGGCGGACCACTGAAGCTTTCTTT. The encoded protein is CASSIGGRTTEAFF.

This clonotype has just a few counts. The genes are TRBV5-6 and TRBJ2-3, with no clear D. Looked up from germline, CDR1 is SGHDT and CDR2 is YYEEEE. Trimming stripped 1 base from V and 2 bases from J, with 14 bases between. The CDR3 has 16 amino acids. The CDR3 loop reads CASSLWAFGPTDTQYF. The CDR3, as DNA: TGTGCCAGCAGCTTGTGGGCCTTCGGACCCACAGATACGCAGTATTTT.

This sequence joins TRBV6-2 or TRBV6-3 and TRBJ1-1; the match to TRBD1 covers 7 bases. The CDR3 consists of 19 residues. With 0 bases clipped from V and 3 bases from J, the junction kept 16 bases outside the gene matches. Germline lookup yields CDR1 MNHEY and CDR2 SVGEGT. For the CDR3, the DNA is TGTGCCAGCAGTTACTCCTCCGGGACAGACCTAACTCTAGACACTGAAGCTTTCTTT. Protein sequence: CASSYSSGTDLTLDTEAFF.

This chain uses TRBV2 with TRBJ1-5; D ambiguous. Trimming took off 7 bases at V and 1 base at J, with 5 bases between the two ends. Germline CDR1 reads SNHLY; CDR2 reads FYNNEI. The CDR3 is made up of 12 amino acids. Here the CDR3 DNA reads TGTGCCAGCAAAGAAAGCAATCAGCCCCAGCATTTT. Residues: CASKESNQPQHF.

The chain combines TRBV6-5 with TRBJ1-4; no clear D gene. The CDR3 contains 14 residues. The V end lost 8 bases, the J end lost 6 bases, and 16 bases lay between the germline ends. Germline assignment: CDR1 MNHEY and CDR2 SVGAGI. The CDR3 loop reads CASHGRGADEKLFF. In DNA, the CDR3 is TGTGCCAGCCATGGGCGGGGTGCGGATGAAAAACTGTTTTTT.

The J gene is TRBJ1-5, the V gene TRBV28; maybe TRBD1 (5 bases). From germline, CDR1 is MDHEN and CDR2 SYDVKM. V lost 8 bases and J 5 bases, leaving 10 bases between the germline ends. The CDR3 covers 12 residues. The CDR3 coding sequence is TGTGCCAGCGACGGGGCCTATCAGCCCCAGCATTTT. Protein sequence: CASDGAYQPQHF.

The chain links TRBV12-3 or TRBV12-4 to TRBJ2-7; TRBD1 agrees at 9 bases. The CDR3 loop spans 14 amino acids. The V gene end was trimmed by 1 base and the J gene end by 3 bases; junction bases not matched to a gene: 1. Here the CDR3 DNA reads TGTGCCAGCAGTTTAGGGACAGGGGTCTACGAGCAGTACTTC. This translates into CASSLGTGVYEQYF.

This chain joins TRBV9 and TRBJ2-3; 12 bases match TRBD2. In germline, CDR1 is SGDLS, CDR2 YYNGEE. V dropped 4 bases and J dropped 5; count of bases not matched to a gene: 5. The CDR3 sequence is 15 residues long. In nucleotides, the CDR3 is TGTGCCAGCAGCTCAGGACTAGCGGGGCGAGATACGCAGTATTTT. This sequence encodes CASSSGLAGRDTQYF.

The table lists this clonotype with a few counts. The gene calls are TRBV27 and TRBJ2-7, with D possibly TRBD2 on 7 matching bases. V dropped 6 bases and J dropped 4 bases, with 19 bases sitting between them. Germline V gives CDR1 MNHEY, CDR2 SMNVEV (reference sequence). The CDR3 covers 15 residues. The CDR3 protein is CASSLGGGVGYEQYF. DNA of the CDR3: TGTGCCAGCAGCCTGGGGGGGGGCGTCGGATACGAGCAGTACTTC.

In this sample, this clonotype turned up a few times. The chain employs TRBV4-1 and TRBJ2-7; maybe TRBD2 (6 bases). Germline values: CDR1 MGHRA, CDR2 YSYEKL. Trimming left V 0 bases short and J 2 bases short, with 11 bases between. CDR3 length: 15 amino acids. The chain's CDR3 is CASSQDRGLTYEQYF. The DNA of the CDR3 is TGCGCCAGCAGCCAAGATAGGGGACTCACCTACGAGCAGTACTTC.

This clonotype has a handful of counts. This rearrangement joins TRBV7-9 to TRBJ1-2; D remains ambiguous. V shed 5 bases and J shed 7 bases, with 8 bases lying between them. This CDR3 has 11 amino acids. Germline V gives CDR1 SEHNR, CDR2 FQNEAQ (reference sequence). CDR3 sequence (DNA): TGTGCCAGCAGCGGGGTCCCTGGCTACACCTTC. Its protein is CASSGVPGYTF. Supplemented by reference TRBV7-9 and TRBJ1-2, the full variable domain reads DTGVSQNPRHKITKRGQNVTFRCDPISEHNRLYWYRQTLGQGPEFLTYFQNEAQLEKSRLLSDRFSAERPKGSFSTLEIQRTEQGDSAMYLCASSGVPGYTFGSGTRLTVV.

The CDR3 is CASSLAISEQYF. CDR3 in DNA: TGTGCCAGCAGTTTAGCGATCAGCGAGCAGTACTTC. The chain recombines TRBV12-3 or TRBV12-4 with TRBJ2-7; D unresolved. Trimming left V 0 bases short and J 6 bases short, with 6 bases between. CDR3 size: 12 residues.

This clonotype was seen only a few times. This sequence joins TRBV10-2 and TRBJ2-5; D gene uncertain. Germline V gives CDR1 WSHSY, CDR2 SAAADI. The CDR3 sequence is 12 residues long. The V end was cut by 2 bases, the J end by 7 bases, with 8 bases between. The CDR3 reads CASSEAGATQYF. DNA of the CDR3: TGCGCCAGCAGTGAGGCTGGAGCGACCCAGTACTTC.

V gene TRBV6-6 combines with J gene TRBJ2-3; D is possibly TRBD1 (6 bases). Germline V gene sequence: CDR1 MNHNY, CDR2 SVGAGI (reference sequence). Trimming stripped 0 bases from V and 5 bases from J, with 9 bases between. The CDR3 is made up of 14 amino acids. CDR3 sequence reads: CASSYSTRGDTQYF. CDR3 coding DNA: TGTGCCAGCAGTTACTCGACCAGGGGAGATACGCAGTATTTT.

This clonotype was counted only a few times. V is TRBV4-3 and J is TRBJ1-2, with D unresolved. The CDR3 runs to 15 residues. Germline lookup yields CDR1 LGHNA and CDR2 YSLEER. Trimming took off 3 bases at V and 0 bases at J, with 11 bases between the two ends. The chain's CDR3 is CASSQARLSNYGYTF. Written as DNA, the CDR3 is TGCGCCAGCAGCCAGGCCCGGCTCTCTAACTATGGCTACACCTTC.

The sample holds a few counts of this clonotype. The chain employs TRBV27 and TRBJ2-5; 12 nucleotides line up with TRBD2. The CDR3 spans 15 residues. From germline, CDR1 is MNHEY and CDR2 SMNVEV (reference sequence). The ends lost 5 bases at V and 2 bases at J; junction bases unmatched: 3. The CDR3 is CASSPLAGGQETQYF. The CDR3 bases are TGTGCCAGCAGTCCGCTAGCGGGGGGGCAAGAGACCCAGTACTTC.

This clonotype has more than one count but fewer than ten. This chain links TRBV7-8 with TRBJ2-7; no clear D gene. The germline V gene encodes CDR1 SGHVS and CDR2 FQNEAQ. Trimming took off 1 base at V and 2 bases at J, with 6 bases between the two ends. There are 13 residues in the CDR3. DNA for the CDR3: TGTGCCAGCAGCTTAGAGCTCCCCTACGAGCAGTACTTC. Its translation: CASSLELPYEQYF.

This clonotype showed up just a few times. The chain employs TRBV6-6 and TRBJ2-7; 7 bases are shared with TRBD1. Germline CDR1 MNHNY, CDR2 SVGAGI (reference sequence). The length of the CDR3 is 15 residues. V shed 2 bases and J 3 bases; nucleotides not matched to a gene: 7. In DNA, the CDR3 is TGTGCCAGCAGTTACCGGGACAGTTCAAACTACGAGCAGTACTTC. This gives the protein CASSYRDSSNYEQYF.